The rows below give T cell receptor beta chains drawn from one sample of a study of long-term antiretroviral therapy in people with HIV. Some clones are missing from TCRdb's copy, which holds only in-frame ones; the method was immunoSEQ multiplex PCR. The table lists tens of thousands of clones, more than 75% of them singletons. The sample was unsorted PBMCs, taken approximately 5.7 years after starting antiretroviral therapy. All receptors come from a man aged 25 to 40 with HIV. CDR3s include the opening cysteine and the closing phenylalanine or tryptophan. A D gene is named only where the DNA matches it firmly. Rows may omit the clone size; those that give it use once, few, many or a size class.

clone_size j_call v_call d_call cdr3_nt cdr3_aa
. TRBJ2-7 TRBV13 . TGTGCCAGCAGCTTATTACGGTCCTACGAGCAGTACTTC CASSLLRSYEQYF
. TRBJ2-1 TRBV6-1 TRBD2 TGTGCCATCGGACTAGCTGATTACAATGAGCAGTTCTTC CAIGLADYNEQFF
. TRBJ1-1 TRBV4-3 TRBD1 TGCGCCAGCAGCCCCGGGGGACAGACCACTGAAGCTTTCTTT CASSPGGQTTEAFF
. TRBJ1-1 TRBV5-6 TRBD1 TGTGCCAGCATTGCAGGGGGGACTGAAGCTTTCTTT CASIAGGTEAFF
. TRBJ1-1 TRBV20-1 . TGCAGTGCTAGAGTAGACCCCGGAGCTTTCTTT CSARVDPGAFF
. TRBJ1-1 TRBV30 . TGTGCCTGGAGTCCCATTCGAGAAGCTTTCTTT CAWSPIREAFF
few TRBJ1-6 TRBV5-4 . TGTGCCAGCAGCTTAGGGCAGACGAATAATTCACCCCTCCACTTT CASSLGQTNNSPLHF
. TRBJ2-7 TRBV28 . TGTGCCAGCAGTTTACAGGGCTACGAGCAGTACTTC CASSLQGYEQYF
. TRBJ1-1 TRBV7-2 . TGTGCCAGCAGCTTAGCGGTGGACACGCCCCGTGAAGCTTTCTTT CASSLAVDTPREAFF
. TRBJ2-1 TRBV7-9 . TGTGCCAGCGATATGGCGGGACTCTACAATGAGCAGTTCTTC CASDMAGLYNEQFF
. TRBJ2-2 TRBV7-2 . TGTGCCAGCAGCTTAGAAGGGACACTGAACACCGGGGAGCTGTTTTTT CASSLEGTLNTGELFF
. TRBJ2-1 TRBV27 . TGTGCCAGCAGTCCCCTAATGGACGGCACGGGAGAGCAGTTCTTC CASSPLMDGTGEQFF
. TRBJ1-5 TRBV28 . TGTGCCAGCAGTTCCTTTATTGTCAATCAGCCCCAGCATTTT CASSSFIVNQPQHF
. TRBJ1-1 TRBV18 . TGTGCCAGCTCACCAATACATTCAGGGATGAACACTGAAGCTTTCTTT CASSPIHSGMNTEAFF
. TRBJ1-1 TRBV29-1 TRBD1 TGCAGCGTTGGTGGGACAGGGGCGACAATTAACACTGAAGCTTTCTTT CSVGGTGATINTEAFF
. TRBJ2-4 TRBV19 . TGTGCCAGTAGCATCGCGGGACAGCTAGCCAAAAACATTCAGTACTTC CASSIAGQLAKNIQYF
few TRBJ2-7 TRBV7-9 . TGTGCCAGCAGCTGGGGCAGGGACTACGAGCAGTACTTC CASSWGRDYEQYF
few TRBJ2-7 TRBV7-6 TRBD1 TGTGCCAGCAGCGGTACAGGGGGGCCCTACGAGCAGTACTTC CASSGTGGPYEQYF
. TRBJ2-5 TRBV28 . TGTGCCAGCAGTCTACCCGGGACAACGCAGACCCAGTACTTC CASSLPGTTQTQYF
once TRBJ1-1 TRBV28 TRBD1 TGTGCCAGCAGTTTGGACAGGGGAGCTTTCTTT CASSLDRGAFF
. TRBJ1-1 TRBV5-6 TRBD1 TGTGCCAGCAGCTCGCTACACCCGGGACAGGGAAACACTGAAGCTTTCTTT CASSSLHPGQGNTEAFF
once TRBJ2-5 TRBV7-3 . TGTGCCAGCAGCGAGGGGACCCAAGAGACCCAGTACTTC CASSEGTQETQYF
once TRBJ2-3 TRBV10-3 TRBD2 TGTGCCATTACTACTAGCGGGAGGGCAGATACGCAGTATTTT CAITTSGRADTQYF
once TRBJ1-2 TRBV18 . TGTGCCAGCTCACCGGGATCAGGGATAAACTATGGCTACACCTTC CASSPGSGINYGYTF
. TRBJ2-7 TRBV5-8 TRBD1 TGTGCCAGCAGCTTGGGAGTGGGGACAGGGGGCTTCAACGAGCAGTACTTC CASSLGVGTGGFNEQYF
. TRBJ2-2 TRBV27 . TGTGCCAGCAGAGGGGGCGGGATGGGGGTCGGGGAGCTGTTTTTT CASRGGGMGVGELFF
. TRBJ2-7 TRBV30 TRBD1 TGTGCCTGGGAGGAGACAGGGGGCTTCTACGAGCAGTACTTC CAWEETGGFYEQYF
few TRBJ2-7 TRBV7-6 TRBD2 TGTGCCAGCAGCTCAACTAGCGGGGAAGAGCAGTACTTC CASSSTSGEEQYF
. TRBJ1-6 TRBV5-1 . TGCGCCAGCAGATGGGGGGGGGATTCACCCCTCCACTTT CASRWGGDSPLHF
once TRBJ1-1 TRBV5-1 . TGCGCCAGCAGCTTGTACGACAGCGCGGTGAACACTGAAGCTTTCTTT CASSLYDSAVNTEAFF
. TRBJ1-1 TRBV4-3 . TGCGCCAGCAGCCAAGTCTGGAACGGGAACACTGAAGCTTTCTTT CASSQVWNGNTEAFF
. TRBJ1-1 TRBV7-8 TRBD1 TGTGCCGGAGCGGACAGGTTGAACACTGAAGCTTTCTTT CAGADRLNTEAFF
. TRBJ2-7 TRBV25-1 . TGTGCCAGCAGTGGGGCAGGGGGGACCTACGAGCAGTACTTC CASSGAGGTYEQYF
once TRBJ2-7 TRBV29-1 . TGCAGCGTTTTCAGGGCTGTGGACGAGCAGTACTTC CSVFRAVDEQYF
once TRBJ2-7 TRBV27 TRBD1 TGTGCCAGCAGCGGACAGGGGGTATACGAGCAGTACTTC CASSGQGVYEQYF
. TRBJ1-2 TRBV27 TRBD1 TGTGCCAGCAGTCCCGGGACAGGGTTAGTGGATGGCTACACCTTC CASSPGTGLVDGYTF
. TRBJ1-1 TRBV5-6 . TGTGCCAGCAGCTCGGGAAGGTTCTCCACTGAAGCTTTCTTT CASSSGRFSTEAFF
. TRBJ2-7 TRBV5-4 TRBD1 TGTGCCAGCAGCTTGGGGGGACAGGGGGCTGTCTACGAGCAGTACTTC CASSLGGQGAVYEQYF
. TRBJ1-1 TRBV27 . TGTGCCAGCAGCAGAATGAACACTGAAGCTTTCTTT CASSRMNTEAFF
. TRBJ2-7 TRBV6-5 . TGTGCCAGCAGTTACTTACAGGGAAGGCCCTACGAGCAGTACTTC CASSYLQGRPYEQYF
few TRBJ2-1 TRBV5-1 . TGCGCCAGCAGCTTGGTGGGGGGCGGCTACAATGAGCAGTTCTTC CASSLVGGGYNEQFF
. TRBJ1-1 TRBV5-6 TRBD1 TGTGCCAGCAGCTCCCCCCTACAGGGGAGTCAGGGTGAAGCTTTCTTT CASSSPLQGSQGEAFF
. TRBJ2-1 TRBV9 . TGTGCCAGCAGCGCAGATACCGGTCATGAGCAGTTCTTC CASSADTGHEQFF
. TRBJ1-1 TRBV27 . TGTGCCAGCAGTTACGGGGGTCTCAACACTGAAGCTTTCTTT CASSYGGLNTEAFF
. TRBJ1-1 TRBV6-5 . TGTGCCAGCAGTGCCTCAGGGGTAAGCAGAGCTTTCTTT CASSASGVSRAFF
. TRBJ1-2 TRBV5-5 TRBD1 TGTGCCAGCAGCTGGGGGGACAGGATAACCTATGGCTACACCTTC CASSWGDRITYGYTF
. TRBJ1-3 TRBV7-9 . TGTGCCAGCAGCTTACAGGGGTTCTCTGGAAACACCATATATTTT CASSLQGFSGNTIYF
. TRBJ1-1 TRBV13 TRBD1 TGTGCCAGCAGCCGGGACAGATCGAACACTGAAGCTTTCTTT CASSRDRSNTEAFF
. TRBJ2-1 TRBV9 . TGTGCCAGCAGCGTAGACCCCCTGAAGACCTACAATGAGCAGTTCTTC CASSVDPLKTYNEQFF
few TRBJ2-3 TRBV6-4 TRBD2 TGTGCCAGCAGTGACTCTAGCGGGGGGGCAGATACGCAGTATTTT CASSDSSGGADTQYF
. TRBJ1-4 TRBV5-8 . TGTGCCAGCAGCTTGTGGTCCAATAATGAAAAACTGTTTTTT CASSLWSNNEKLFF
. TRBJ1-4 TRBV6-5 . TGTGCCAGCAGGAGAGACCCTGCAACTAATGAAAAACTGTTTTTT CASRRDPATNEKLFF
. TRBJ2-7 TRBV7-3 . TGTGCCAGCAGCTTAATGGAATGGGGGCCCGAGCAGTACTTC CASSLMEWGPEQYF